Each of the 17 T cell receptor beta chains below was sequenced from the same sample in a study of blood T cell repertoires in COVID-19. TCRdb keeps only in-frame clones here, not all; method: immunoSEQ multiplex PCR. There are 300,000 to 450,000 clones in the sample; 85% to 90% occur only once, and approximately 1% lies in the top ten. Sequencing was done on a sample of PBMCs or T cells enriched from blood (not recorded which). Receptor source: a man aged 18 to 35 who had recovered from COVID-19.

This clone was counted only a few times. CDR3 protein: CASSFWAGEASYGYTF. The CDR3 bases are TGTGCCAGCAGCTTTTGGGCCGGGGAAGCTAGCTATGGCTACACCTTC. The chain links TRBV11-2 to TRBJ1-2; no reliable D call. The CDR3 has 16 residues. Germline CDR1 is SGHAT and CDR2 is FQNNGV. The V end was cut by 3 bases, the J end by 4 bases, with 18 bases between.

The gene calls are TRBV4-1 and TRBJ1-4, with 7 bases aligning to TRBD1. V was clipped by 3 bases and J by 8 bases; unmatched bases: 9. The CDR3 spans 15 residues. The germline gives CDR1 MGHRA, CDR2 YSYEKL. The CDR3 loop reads CASSHNDLGGEKLFF. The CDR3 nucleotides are TGCGCCAGCAGCCACAACGACCTAGGGGGCGAAAAACTGTTTTTT.

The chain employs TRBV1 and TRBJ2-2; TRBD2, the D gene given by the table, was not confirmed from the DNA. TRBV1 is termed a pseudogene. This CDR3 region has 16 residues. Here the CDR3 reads CTSSQVPRGGPGELFF. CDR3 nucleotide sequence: TGCACCAGCAGCCAAGTCCCTAGGGGGGGCCCCGGGGAGCTGTTTTTT.

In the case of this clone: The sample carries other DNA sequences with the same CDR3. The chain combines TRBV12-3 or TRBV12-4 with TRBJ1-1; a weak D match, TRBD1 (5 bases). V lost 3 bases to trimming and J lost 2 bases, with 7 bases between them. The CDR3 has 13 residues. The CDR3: CASSFQGNTEAFF. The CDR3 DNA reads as TGTGCCAGCAGTTTTCAGGGAAACACTGAAGCTTTCTTT.

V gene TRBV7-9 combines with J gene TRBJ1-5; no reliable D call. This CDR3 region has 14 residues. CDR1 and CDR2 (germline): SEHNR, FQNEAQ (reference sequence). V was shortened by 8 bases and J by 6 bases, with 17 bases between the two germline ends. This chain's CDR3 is CASGHGGSTQPQHF. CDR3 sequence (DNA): TGTGCCAGCGGTCATGGCGGGTCCACTCAGCCCCAGCATTTT.

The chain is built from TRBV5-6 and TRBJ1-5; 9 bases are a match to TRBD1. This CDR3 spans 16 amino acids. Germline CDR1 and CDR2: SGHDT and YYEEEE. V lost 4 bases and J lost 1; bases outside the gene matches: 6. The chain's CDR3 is CASSLSGTGSNQPQHF. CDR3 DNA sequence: TGTGCCAGCAGCCTTTCCGGGACAGGGAGCAATCAGCCCCAGCATTTT. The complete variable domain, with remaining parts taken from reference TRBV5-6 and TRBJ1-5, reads DAGVTQSPTHLIKTRGQQVTLRCSPKSGHDTVSWYQQALGQGPQFIFQYYEEEERQRGNFPDRFSGHQFPNYSSELNVNALLLGDSALYLCASSLSGTGSNQPQHFGDGTRLSIL.

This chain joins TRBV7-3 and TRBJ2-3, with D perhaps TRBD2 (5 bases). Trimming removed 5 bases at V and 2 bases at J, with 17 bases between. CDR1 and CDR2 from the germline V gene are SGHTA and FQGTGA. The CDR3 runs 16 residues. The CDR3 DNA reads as TGTGCCAGCAGCCCCGGTTTCGGGGAGATCACAGATACGCAGTATTTT. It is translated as CASSPGFGEITDTQYF. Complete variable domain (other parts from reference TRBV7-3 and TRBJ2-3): GAGVSQTPSNKVTEKGKYVELRCDPISGHTALYWYRQSLGQGPEFLIYFQGTGAADDSGLPNDRFFAVRPEGSVSTLKIQRTERGDSAVYLCASSPGFGEITDTQYFGPGTRLTVL.

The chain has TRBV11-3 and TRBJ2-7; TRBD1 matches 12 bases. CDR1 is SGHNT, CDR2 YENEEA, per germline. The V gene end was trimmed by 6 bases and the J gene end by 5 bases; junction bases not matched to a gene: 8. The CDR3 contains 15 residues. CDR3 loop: CASRDTGTGGNEQYF. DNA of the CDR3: TGTGCCAGCAGAGACACCGGGACAGGGGGCAACGAGCAGTACTTC. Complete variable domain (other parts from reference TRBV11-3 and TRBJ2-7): EAGVVQSPRYKIIEKKQPVAFWCNPISGHNTLYWYLQNLGQGPELLIRYENEEAVDDSQLPKDRFSAERLKGVDSTLKIQPAELGDSAVYLCASRDTGTGGNEQYFGPGTRLTVT.

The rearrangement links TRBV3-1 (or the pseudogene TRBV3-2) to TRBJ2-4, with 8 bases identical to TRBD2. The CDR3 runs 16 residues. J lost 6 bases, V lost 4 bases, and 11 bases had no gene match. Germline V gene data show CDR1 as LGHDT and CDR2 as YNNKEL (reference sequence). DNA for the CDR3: TGTGCCAGCAGCCCCCTCTGGCGGGGGGACCTAAACATTCAGTACTTC. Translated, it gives CASSPLWRGDLNIQYF.

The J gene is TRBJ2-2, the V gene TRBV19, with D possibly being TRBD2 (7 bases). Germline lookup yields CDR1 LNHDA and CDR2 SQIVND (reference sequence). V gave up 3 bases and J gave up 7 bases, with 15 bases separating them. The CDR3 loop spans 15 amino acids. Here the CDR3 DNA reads TGTGCCAGTAGTATTGGGGGGGCCCAGAGCGGGGAGCTGTTTTTT. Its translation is CASSIGGAQSGELFF. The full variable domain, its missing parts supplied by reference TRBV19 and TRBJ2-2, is DGGITQSPKYLFRKEGQNVTLSCEQNLNHDAMYWYRQDPGQGLRLIYYSQIVNDFQKGDIAEGYSVSREKKESFPLTVTSAQKNPTAFYLCASSIGGAQSGELFFGEGSRLTVL.

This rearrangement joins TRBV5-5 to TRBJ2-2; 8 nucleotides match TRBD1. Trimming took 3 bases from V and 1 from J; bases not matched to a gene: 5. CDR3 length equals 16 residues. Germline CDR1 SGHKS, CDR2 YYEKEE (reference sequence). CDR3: CASSSPGQVNTGELFF. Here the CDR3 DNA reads TGTGCCAGCAGCTCCCCGGGACAGGTGAACACCGGGGAGCTGTTTTTT. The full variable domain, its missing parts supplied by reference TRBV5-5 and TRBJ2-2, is DAGVTQSPTHLIKTRGQQVTLRCSPISGHKSVSWYQQVLGQGPQFIFQYYEKEERGRGNFPDRFSARQFPNYSSELNVNALLLGDSALYLCASSSPGQVNTGELFFGEGSRLTVL.

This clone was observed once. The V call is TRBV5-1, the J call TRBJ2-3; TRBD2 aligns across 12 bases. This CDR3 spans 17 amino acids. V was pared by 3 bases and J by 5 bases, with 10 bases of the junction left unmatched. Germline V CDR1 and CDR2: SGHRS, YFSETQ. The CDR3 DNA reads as TGCGCCAGCAGCTCTGGAGCTAGCGGGGGGGCGGTAGATACGCAGTATTTT. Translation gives CASSSGASGGAVDTQYF.

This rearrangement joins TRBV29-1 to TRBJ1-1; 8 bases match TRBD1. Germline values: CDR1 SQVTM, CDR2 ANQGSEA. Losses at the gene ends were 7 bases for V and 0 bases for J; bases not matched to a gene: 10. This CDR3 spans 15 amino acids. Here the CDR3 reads CSAVLGQGLNTEAFF. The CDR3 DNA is TGCAGCGCAGTCCTAGGACAGGGATTGAACACTGAAGCTTTCTTT.

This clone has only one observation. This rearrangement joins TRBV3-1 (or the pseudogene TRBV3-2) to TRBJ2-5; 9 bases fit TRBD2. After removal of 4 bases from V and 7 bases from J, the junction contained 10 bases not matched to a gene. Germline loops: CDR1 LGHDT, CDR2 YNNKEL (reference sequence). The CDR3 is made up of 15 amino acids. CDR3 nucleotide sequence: TGTGCCAGCAGCCCGACTCTAGCGGGGACTGGGACCCAGTACTTC. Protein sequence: CASSPTLAGTGTQYF.

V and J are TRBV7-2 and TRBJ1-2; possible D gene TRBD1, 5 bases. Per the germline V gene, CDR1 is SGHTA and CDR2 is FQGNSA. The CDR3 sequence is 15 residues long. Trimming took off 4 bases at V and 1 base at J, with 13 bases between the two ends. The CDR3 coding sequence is TGTGCCAGCAGCTCACCCGTGGGGGGTAACTATGGCTACACCTTC. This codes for CASSSPVGGNYGYTF.

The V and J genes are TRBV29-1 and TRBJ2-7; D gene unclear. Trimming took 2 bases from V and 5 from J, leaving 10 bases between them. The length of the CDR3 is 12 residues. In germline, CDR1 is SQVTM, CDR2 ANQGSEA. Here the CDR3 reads CSVELGGDEQYF. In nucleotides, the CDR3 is TGCAGCGTTGAACTGGGTGGAGACGAGCAGTACTTC.

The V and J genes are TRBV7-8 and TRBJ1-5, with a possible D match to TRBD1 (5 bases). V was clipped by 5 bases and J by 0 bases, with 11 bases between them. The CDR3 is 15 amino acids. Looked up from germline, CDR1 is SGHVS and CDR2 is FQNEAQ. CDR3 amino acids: CASSERGTSNQPQHF. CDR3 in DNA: TGTGCCAGCAGCGAAAGGGGTACTAGCAATCAGCCCCAGCATTTT.